The 12 T cell receptor beta chains in this list originate from one sample, sequenced in a study of cytomegalovirus exposure and HLA in healthy donors. TCRdb's table, derived via immunoSEQ multiplex PCR, lists solely in-frame clones and lacks some. The sample lists 250,000 to 350,000 clones, approximately 86% occurring once. Sequencing input: PBMCs. These receptors all come from a woman in her 30s in good health and CMV-seropositive.

This rearrangement joins TRBV4-3 to TRBJ2-1, with a tentative D call TRBD2 (6 bases). The CDR3 is 16 amino acids. Trimming took 4 bases from V and 9 from J, leaving 22 bases between them. The germline gives CDR1 LGHNA, CDR2 YSLEER. DNA for the CDR3: TGCGCCAGCAGCCCGAAGGACCCCTGGCGGGACGGTGAGCAGTTCTTC. Translation: CASSPKDPWRDGEQFF.

CDR3 nucleotide sequence: TGTGCCAGCAGTCGCCCGGGACAGGGAGATGAAAAACTGTTTTTT. Translation: CASSRPGQGDEKLFF. The chain joins TRBV6-6 to TRBJ1-4; 9 bases are shared with TRBD1. Per the germline V gene, CDR1 is MNHNY and CDR2 is SVGAGI (reference sequence). V was clipped by 5 bases and J by 6 bases; unmatched bases: 7. The CDR3 extends over 15 amino acids.

About this clone: This sample includes further DNA sequences coding for the same CDR3. CDR3 coding DNA: TGCGCCAGCAGCCAAGATCTGGGCTCTGGAAACACCATATATTTT. Amino acids: CASSQDLGSGNTIYF. V gene TRBV4-3 combines with J gene TRBJ1-3; D is undetermined. The germline V and J ends were trimmed by 0 bases and 0 bases, with 6 bases remaining between them. The CDR3 is 15 residues long. Germline assignment: CDR1 LGHNA and CDR2 YSLEER.

The chain links TRBV27 to TRBJ2-7; the D is unclear. Per the germline V gene, CDR1 is MNHEY and CDR2 is SMNVEV (reference sequence). This CDR3 spans 12 amino acids. V lost 7 bases and J 0 bases, leaving 7 bases between the germline ends. The CDR3: CASMGDSYEQYF. CDR3 coding DNA: TGTGCCAGCATGGGTGACTCCTACGAGCAGTACTTC.

The V gene is TRBV4-2, the J gene TRBJ2-3, with TRBD2 matching 11 bases. Losses at the gene ends were 2 bases for V and 3 bases for J; bases not matched to a gene: 7. The CDR3 covers 17 residues. Germline CDR1 and CDR2: LGHNA and YNFKEQ. Written as DNA, the CDR3 is TGTGCCAGCAGCCAAATCGCTATAGCGGGAGGGACAGATACGCAGTATTTT. This codes for CASSQIAIAGGTDTQYF.

The chain joins TRBV4-3 to TRBJ2-7; the D is unclear. CDR3 length: 14 amino acids. The germline V gene encodes CDR1 LGHNA and CDR2 YSLEER. V was cut by 0 bases and J by 0 bases, with 6 bases left in between. The CDR3, as DNA: TGCGCCAGCAGCCAAGACTTCACCTCCTACGAGCAGTACTTC. Protein sequence: CASSQDFTSYEQYF.

The chain uses TRBV5-1 and TRBJ2-3, with D possibly being TRBD1 (6 bases). V lost 6 bases and J lost 1, with 18 bases in between. The CDR3 has 16 amino acids. The germline CDR1 and CDR2 sequences are SGHRS and YFSETQ. The CDR3 DNA sequence: TGCGCCAGCACTACATACGGGGCAGGGGGCACAGATACGCAGTATTTT. This translates into CASTTYGAGGTDTQYF.

This clone has just one count. V gene TRBV14 combines with J gene TRBJ1-2; D is unresolved. CDR3 size: 14 residues. The V gene lost 2 bases and the J gene lost 5 bases, with 12 bases spanning the gap. The germline V gene encodes CDR1 SGHDN and CDR2 FVKESK. The CDR3 sequence: CASSQFYDAYGYTF. CDR3 nucleotide sequence: TGTGCCAGCAGCCAATTCTACGACGCGTATGGCTACACCTTC.

The chain combines TRBV7-8 with TRBJ1-2; 7 bases align to TRBD1. V dropped 1 base and J dropped 2; count of bases not matched to a gene: 4. CDR3 size: 15 residues. Per germline, CDR1 SGHVS and CDR2 FQNEAQ. Here the CDR3 DNA reads TGTGCCAGCAGCTTAGAGACGACAGGGAACTATGGCTACACCTTC. It encodes CASSLETTGNYGYTF.

The chain has TRBV19 and TRBJ2-7; D remains ambiguous. V lost 1 base to trimming and J lost 3 bases, with 7 bases between them. Germline V gives CDR1 LNHDA, CDR2 SQIVND (reference sequence). The CDR3 consists of 13 residues. The CDR3 protein is CASSIGANYEQYF. DNA of the CDR3: TGTGCCAGTAGTATAGGGGCAAACTACGAGCAGTACTTC.

The V gene is TRBV5-6, the J gene TRBJ1-5; 8 nucleotides line up with TRBD1. This CDR3 contains 14 residues. CDR1 and CDR2 from the germline V gene are SGHDT and YYEEEE. V dropped 4 bases and J dropped 7; count of bases not matched to a gene: 7. CDR3 bases: TGTGCCAGCAGCCTACAGGGGGTCGAGCAGCCCCAGCATTTT. This codes for CASSLQGVEQPQHF.

This chain's CDR3 is CSVQGAPSSTDTQYF. CDR3 nucleotide sequence: TGCAGCGTTCAGGGGGCGCCCTCCAGCACAGATACGCAGTATTTT. The chain has TRBV29-1 and TRBJ2-3; TRBD1 matches 8 bases. The germline gives CDR1 SQVTM, CDR2 ANQGSEA. With V trimmed by 5 bases and J by 0 bases, 7 bases remained unmatched. This CDR3 is 15 amino acids long.